Sequencing of this TCR beta chain was carried out in a study of T cells in localized non-small cell lung cancer. Study results and caveats: Measurement of T cell clonality placed uninvolved adjacent lung highest, above the level in tumor. Heterogeneity stays possible, as sequencing covered only one tumor region. When the top 100 tumor clones were examined, a median approximately 54 of them also appeared in the adjacent lung, which was paired and uninvolved.

TCRdb keeps only in-frame clones here, not all; method: immunoSEQ multiplex PCR. The sample holds fewer than 50,000 clones, roughly 83% seen once. About this clone: Its antigen is not known.

V lost 4 bases and J 0 bases, leaving 9 bases between the germline ends. Germline values: CDR1 SGHKS, CDR2 YYEKEE (reference sequence). The CDR3 covers 14 residues. This sequence originates from a man between 40 and 69 years old with stage II lung adenocarcinoma. This chain connects TRBV5-5 to TRBJ2-3, with a weak D call TRBD1 (5 bases). Here the sequenced sample was PBMCs, taken before any cancer treatment. This chain's CDR3 is CASSTGPSTDTQYF. The CDR3 DNA follows: TGTGCCAGCAGCACAGGCCCGAGCACAGATACGCAGTATTTT.